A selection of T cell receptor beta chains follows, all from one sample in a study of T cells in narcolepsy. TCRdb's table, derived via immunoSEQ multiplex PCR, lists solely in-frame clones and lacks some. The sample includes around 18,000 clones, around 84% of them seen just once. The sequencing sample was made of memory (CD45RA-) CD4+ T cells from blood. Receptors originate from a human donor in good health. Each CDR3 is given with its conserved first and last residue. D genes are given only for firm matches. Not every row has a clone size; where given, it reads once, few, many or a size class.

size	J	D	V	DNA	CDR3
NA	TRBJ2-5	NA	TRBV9	TGTGCCAGCAGCGGAGGCGGAAAGGGAGAGACCCAGTACTTC	CASSGGGKGETQYF
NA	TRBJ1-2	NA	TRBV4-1	TGCGCCAGCAGCCAACACACATCCACCGGGGTAGGGGCCCCCTTCTATGGCTACACCTTC	CASSQHTSTGVGAPFYGYTF
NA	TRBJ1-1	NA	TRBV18	TGTGCCAGCTCACAGACAGGAAAGAACACTGAAGCTTTCTTT	CASSQTGKNTEAFF
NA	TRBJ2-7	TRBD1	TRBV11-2	TGTGCCAGCAGCCTCGACAGGGGGCTCTACGAGCAGTACTTC	CASSLDRGLYEQYF
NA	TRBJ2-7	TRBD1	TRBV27	TGTGCCAGCAGTCGACAGGGGGGCGAGCAGTACTTC	CASSRQGGEQYF
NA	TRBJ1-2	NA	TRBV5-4	TGTGCCAGCAGCAGGAGAAGTGGGGGGCGCGGGCATGGCTACACCTTC	CASSRRSGGRGHGYTF
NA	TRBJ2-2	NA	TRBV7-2	TGTGCCAGCAGCTTAGAGTCCAGGGGCACCGGGGAGCTGTTTTTT	CASSLESRGTGELFF
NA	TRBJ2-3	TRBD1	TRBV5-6	TGTGCCAGCAGCTCCCTAAACTCTAGGACAGGGGTTGGCACAGATACGCAGTATTTT	CASSSLNSRTGVGTDTQYF
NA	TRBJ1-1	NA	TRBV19	TGTGCCAGTAGTACCACAGGGTCCACTGAAGCTTTCTTT	CASSTTGSTEAFF
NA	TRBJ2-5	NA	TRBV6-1	TGTGCCAGCCTAGCGATGGGGACCCAGTACTTC	CASLAMGTQYF
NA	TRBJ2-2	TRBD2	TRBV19	TGTGCCAGTACCCCCGGACTAGCGGGGGGAGCCACCGGGGAGCTGTTTTTT	CASTPGLAGGATGELFF
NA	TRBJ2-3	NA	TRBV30	TGTGCCTGGAGACACGGTTATGGCAGCCGCACAGATACGCAGTATTTT	CAWRHGYGSRTDTQYF
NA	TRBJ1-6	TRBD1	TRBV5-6	TGTGCCAGCAGCTTATGGGACAGACCCAATTCACCCCTCCACTTT	CASSLWDRPNSPLHF
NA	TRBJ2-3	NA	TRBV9	TGTGCCAGCAGCGTAGTCGGCAGCACAGATACGCAGTATTTT	CASSVVGSTDTQYF
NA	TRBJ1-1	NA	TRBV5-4	TGTGCCAGCAACCGGGGCAGCCCCTTACTGAACACTGAAGCTTTCTTT	CASNRGSPLLNTEAFF
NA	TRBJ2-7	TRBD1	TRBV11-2	TGTGCCAGCAGCGCCCGGGACAGGAGCTCCTACGAGCAGTACTTC	CASSARDRSSYEQYF
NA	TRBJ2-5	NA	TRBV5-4	TGTGCCAGCAGGGCCGATACTCAAGAGACCCAGTACTTC	CASRADTQETQYF
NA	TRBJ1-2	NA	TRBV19	TGTGCCAGTAGTAGGCGCGGGAGCGGAGGCTACACCTTC	CASSRRGSGGYTF
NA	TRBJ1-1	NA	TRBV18	TGTGCCAGCTCACCGGTCTCCACTGAAGCTTTCTTT	CASSPVSTEAFF
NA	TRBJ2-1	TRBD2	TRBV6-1	TGTGCCAGCAACACCGGGACTAGACGCAATGAGCAGTTCTTC	CASNTGTRRNEQFF
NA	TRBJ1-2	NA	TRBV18	TGTGCCAGCTCACCAGGCGGGTCGAACTATGGCTACACCTTC	CASSPGGSNYGYTF
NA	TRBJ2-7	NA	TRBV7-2	TGTGCCAGCAGCTTAGGGTCAGGAGGGTTCTACGAGCAGTACTTC	CASSLGSGGFYEQYF
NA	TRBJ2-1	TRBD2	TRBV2	TGTGCCAGCAGTTCCCCGGGACTAGCCTATGAGCAGTTCTTC	CASSSPGLAYEQFF
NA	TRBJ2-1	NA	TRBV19	TGTGCCAGTAGTACTGACCCCCTAGCGAGTTACAATGAGCAGTTCTTC	CASSTDPLASYNEQFF
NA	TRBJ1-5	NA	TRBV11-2	TGTGCCAGCAGCTTAGGGCTAGGGGATCAGCCCCAGCATTTT	CASSLGLGDQPQHF
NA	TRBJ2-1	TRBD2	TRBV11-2	TGTGCCAGCAGCTTCTCAGCGGGGCTCTCCTACAATGAGCAGTTCTTC	CASSFSAGLSYNEQFF
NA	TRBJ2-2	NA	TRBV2	TGTGCCAGCAGTGGCGGACAGCTGAACACCGGGGAGCTGTTTTTT	CASSGGQLNTGELFF
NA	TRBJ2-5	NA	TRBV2	TGTGCCAGCAGCGACGGGTATGGGGAGACCCAGTACTTC	CASSDGYGETQYF
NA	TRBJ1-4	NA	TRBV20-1	TGCAGCGCTGCGAAACAGGAAAAACTGTTTTTT	CSAAKQEKLFF
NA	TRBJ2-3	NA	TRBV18	TGTGCCAGCTCACCTTCCACAGATACGCAGTATTTT	CASSPSTDTQYF
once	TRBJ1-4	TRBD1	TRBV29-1	TGCAGCGTTGGGTCTCGGACAGGGGGCAATGAAAAACTGTTTTTT	CSVGSRTGGNEKLFF
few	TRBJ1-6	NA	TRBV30	TGTGCGGGAGGGGGTTCACCCCTCCACTTT	CAGGGSPLHF
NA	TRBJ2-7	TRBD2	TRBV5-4	TGTGCCAGCAGCTGGGGTCGGAGCGGGGGAGGTTACGAGCAGTACTTC	CASSWGRSGGGYEQYF
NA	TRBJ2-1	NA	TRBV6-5	TGTGCCAGCAGTTACAGTGGCCGGGGGAATGAGCAGTTCTTC	CASSYSGRGNEQFF
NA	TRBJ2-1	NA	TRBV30	TGTGCCTGGAGTCCTTCAGACAGTCTAGGGCAGTTCTTC	CAWSPSDSLGQFF
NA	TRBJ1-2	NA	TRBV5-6	TGTGCCAGCAGCTTATCCTTCCGCCCGGTAAGCTACACCTTC	CASSLSFRPVSYTF
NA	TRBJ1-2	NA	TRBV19	TGTGCCAGTAGTATCGGGAGGGCCTATGGCTACACCTTC	CASSIGRAYGYTF
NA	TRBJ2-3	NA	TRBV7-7	TGTGCTAGCAGCCAATCGAGCCCGGATACGCAGTATTTT	CASSQSSPDTQYF
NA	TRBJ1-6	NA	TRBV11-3	TGTGCCAGCAGCTTAGTTCCCCCAGGGCTTGGGAATTCACCCCTCCACTTT	CASSLVPPGLGNSPLHF